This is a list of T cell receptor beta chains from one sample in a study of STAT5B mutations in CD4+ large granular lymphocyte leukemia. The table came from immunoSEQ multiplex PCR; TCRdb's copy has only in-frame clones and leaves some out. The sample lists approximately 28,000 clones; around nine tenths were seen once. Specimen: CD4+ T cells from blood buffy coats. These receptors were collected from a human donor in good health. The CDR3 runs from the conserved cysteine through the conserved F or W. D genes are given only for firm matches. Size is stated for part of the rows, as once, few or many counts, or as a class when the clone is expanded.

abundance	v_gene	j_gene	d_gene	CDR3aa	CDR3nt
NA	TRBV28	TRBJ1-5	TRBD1	CASRRTGNGQPQHF	TGTGCCAGCAGAAGGACAGGGAATGGACAGCCCCAGCATTTT
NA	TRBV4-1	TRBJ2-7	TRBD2	CASSQTSGSSYEQYF	TGCGCCAGCAGCCAGACTAGCGGGAGTTCCTACGAGCAGTACTTC
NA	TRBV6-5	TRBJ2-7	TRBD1	CASSYSGQEHYEQYF	TGTGCCAGCAGTTATTCCGGACAGGAGCACTACGAGCAGTACTTC
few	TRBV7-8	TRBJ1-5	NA	CASSLGRGPNQPQHF	TGTGCCAGCAGCTTAGGCAGGGGCCCCAATCAGCCCCAGCATTTT
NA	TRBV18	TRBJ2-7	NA	CASSPLGLPYEQYF	TGTGCCAGCTCACCTCTCGGGTTACCCTACGAGCAGTACTTC
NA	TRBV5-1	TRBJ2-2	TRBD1	CASSLRTGDTGELFF	TGCGCCAGCAGCTTGAGGACAGGGGACACCGGGGAGCTGTTTTTT
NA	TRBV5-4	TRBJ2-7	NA	CASSGGLGYEQYF	TGTGCCAGCAGCGGTGGGTTGGGCTACGAGCAGTACTTC
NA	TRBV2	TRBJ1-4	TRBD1	CASSDRDSTNEKLFF	TGTGCCAGCAGCGACAGGGATTCAACTAATGAAAAACTGTTTTTT
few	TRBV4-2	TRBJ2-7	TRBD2	CASSQAASGSYEQYF	TGTGCCAGCAGCCAAGCGGCTAGCGGGAGCTACGAGCAGTACTTC
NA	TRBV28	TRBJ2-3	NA	CASRSGDTQYF	TGTGCCAGCAGGTCGGGGGATACGCAGTATTTT
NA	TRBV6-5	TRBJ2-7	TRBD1	CASSYGQGVSYEQYF	TGTGCCAGCAGTTACGGACAGGGGGTCTCCTACGAGCAGTACTTC
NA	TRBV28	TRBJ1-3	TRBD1	CASNLQGGNTIYF	TGTGCCAGCAACTTACAGGGGGGAAACACCATATATTTT
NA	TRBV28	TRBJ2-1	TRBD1	CASSLQGFYNEQFF	TGTGCCAGCAGCCTACAGGGGTTCTACAATGAGCAGTTCTTC
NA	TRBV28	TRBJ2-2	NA	CASSLPGAIGELFF	TGTGCCAGCAGTTTGCCCGGGGCGATCGGGGAGCTGTTTTTT
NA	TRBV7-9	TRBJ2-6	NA	CASNKGQAGANVLTF	TGTGCCAGCAACAAAGGACAAGCTGGGGCCAACGTCCTGACTTTC
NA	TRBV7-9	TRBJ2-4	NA	CASSSSALNKNIQYF	TGTGCCAGCAGCTCCTCTGCGCTGAACAAAAACATTCAGTACTTC
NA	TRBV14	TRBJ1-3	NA	CASSRIIGNTIYF	TGTGCCAGCAGCCGCATCATCGGAAACACCATATATTTT
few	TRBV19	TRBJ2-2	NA	CASSVAVGELFF	TGTGCCAGTAGTGTCGCGGTCGGGGAGCTGTTTTTT